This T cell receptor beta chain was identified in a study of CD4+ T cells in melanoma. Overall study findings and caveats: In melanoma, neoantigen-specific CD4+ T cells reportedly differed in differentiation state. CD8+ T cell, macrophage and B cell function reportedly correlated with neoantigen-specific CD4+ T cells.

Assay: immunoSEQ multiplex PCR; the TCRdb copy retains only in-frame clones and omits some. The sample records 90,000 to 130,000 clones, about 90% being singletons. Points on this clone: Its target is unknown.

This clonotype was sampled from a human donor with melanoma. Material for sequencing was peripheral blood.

CDR3 in DNA: TGCGCCAGCAGCCTACTAGCGGGAGTCGGGGCCAACGTCCTGACTTTC. Translation gives CASSLLAGVGANVLTF. The V and J genes are TRBV4-1 and TRBJ2-6; 11 nucleotides align to TRBD2. J lost 4 bases, V lost 4 bases, and 3 bases had no gene match. Germline V gene data show CDR1 as MGHRA and CDR2 as YSYEKL. The CDR3 is made up of 16 amino acids.